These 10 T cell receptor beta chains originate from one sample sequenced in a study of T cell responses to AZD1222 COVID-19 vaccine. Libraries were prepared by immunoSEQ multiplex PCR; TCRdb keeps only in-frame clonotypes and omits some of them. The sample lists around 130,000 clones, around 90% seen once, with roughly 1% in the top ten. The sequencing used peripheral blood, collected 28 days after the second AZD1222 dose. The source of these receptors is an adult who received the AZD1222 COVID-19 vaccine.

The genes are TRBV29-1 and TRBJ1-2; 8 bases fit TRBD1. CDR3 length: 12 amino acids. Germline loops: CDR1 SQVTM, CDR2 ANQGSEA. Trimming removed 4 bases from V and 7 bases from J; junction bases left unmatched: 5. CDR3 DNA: TGCAGCGTTGTAGGACAGGGCTCTGGCTACACCTTC. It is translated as CSVVGQGSGYTF.

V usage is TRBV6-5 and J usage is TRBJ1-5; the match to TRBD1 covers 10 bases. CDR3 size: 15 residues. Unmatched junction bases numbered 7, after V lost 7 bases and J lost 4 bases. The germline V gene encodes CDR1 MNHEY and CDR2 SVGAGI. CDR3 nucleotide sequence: TGTGCCAGCACCTTGGGGGGACAGGGGAATCAGCCCCAGCATTTT. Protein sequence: CASTLGGQGNQPQHF.

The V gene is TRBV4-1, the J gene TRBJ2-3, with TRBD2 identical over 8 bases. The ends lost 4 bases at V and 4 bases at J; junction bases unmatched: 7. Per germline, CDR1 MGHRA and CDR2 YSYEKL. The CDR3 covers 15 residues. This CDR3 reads CASSRGSGNSDTQYF. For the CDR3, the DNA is TGCGCCAGCAGCCGGGGTAGCGGGAACTCAGATACGCAGTATTTT.

CDR3 amino acids: CASSRRGGEKLFF. In DNA, the CDR3 is TGTGCCAGCAGTCGTAGGGGCGGTGAAAAACTGTTTTTT. This chain links TRBV12-3 or TRBV12-4 with TRBJ1-4, with D perhaps matching TRBD1 (5 bases). The CDR3 is made up of 13 amino acids. V was trimmed by 5 bases and J by 7 bases, leaving 11 bases between them.

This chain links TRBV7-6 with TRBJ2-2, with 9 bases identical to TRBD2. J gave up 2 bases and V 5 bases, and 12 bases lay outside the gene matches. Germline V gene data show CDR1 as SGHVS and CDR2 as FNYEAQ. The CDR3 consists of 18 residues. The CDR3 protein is CASSVLAGRPINTGELFF. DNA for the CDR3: TGTGCCAGCAGCGTTCTAGCGGGGCGACCTATTAACACCGGGGAGCTGTTTTTT.

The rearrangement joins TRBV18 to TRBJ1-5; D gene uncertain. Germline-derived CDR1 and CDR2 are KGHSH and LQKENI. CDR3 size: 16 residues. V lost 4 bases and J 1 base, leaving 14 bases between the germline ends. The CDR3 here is CASSLWTVASNQPQHF. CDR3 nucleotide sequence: TGTGCCAGCTCACTCTGGACGGTTGCAAGCAATCAGCCCCAGCATTTT.

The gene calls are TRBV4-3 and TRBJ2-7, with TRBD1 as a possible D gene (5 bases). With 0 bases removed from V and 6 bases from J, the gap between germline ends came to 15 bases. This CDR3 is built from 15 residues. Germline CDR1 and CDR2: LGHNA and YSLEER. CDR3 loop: CASSQDSAGSSEQYF. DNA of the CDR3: TGCGCCAGCAGCCAAGATTCAGCAGGGTCTAGCGAGCAGTACTTC.

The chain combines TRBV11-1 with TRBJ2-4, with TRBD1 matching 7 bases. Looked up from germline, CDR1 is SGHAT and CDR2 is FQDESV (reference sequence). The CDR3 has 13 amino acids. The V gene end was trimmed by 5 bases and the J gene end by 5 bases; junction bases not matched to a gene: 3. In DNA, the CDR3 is TGTGCCAGCAGCCCAGGACAGGAAAACATTCAGTACTTC. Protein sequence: CASSPGQENIQYF.

Here the CDR3 reads CASSLGRDETQYF. CDR3 coding DNA: TGTGCCAGCAGCTTAGGGAGAGATGAGACCCAGTACTTC. The chain employs TRBV13 and TRBJ2-5; no clear D. This CDR3 has 13 amino acids. V lost 0 bases, J lost 5 bases, and 7 bases lay in between. Per germline, CDR1 PRHDT and CDR2 FYEKMQ (reference sequence).

The CDR3 spells CASSSHSHEQYF. The CDR3 DNA reads as TGTGCCAGCAGCTCTCACAGCCACGAGCAGTACTTC. The chain employs TRBV6-5 and TRBJ2-7, with D unresolved. Germline V lookup: CDR1 MNHEY, CDR2 SVGAGI. The CDR3 is 12 amino acids. The V end was cut by 6 bases, the J end by 5 bases, with 11 bases between.